Each of the 4 T cell receptor beta chains below was sequenced from the same sample in a study of graft-versus-host responses after intestinal transplantation. No antigen is known for these receptors. TCRdb's table, derived via immunoSEQ multiplex PCR, lists solely in-frame clones and lacks some. The sample shows about 85,000 clones, approximately 90% of them seen only once. This specimen consisted of unstimulated CD8+ T cells sorted from spleen or lymph node cells, obtained before transplant. The receptors shown here come from a human donor who was the organ donor for an intestinal transplant.

The chain is built from TRBV5-6 and TRBJ2-7; D is ambiguous. V lost 1 base and J lost 4, with 6 bases in between. The CDR3 has 12 residues. CDR1 SGHDT and CDR2 YYEEEE come from the germline V gene. The CDR3 DNA follows: TGTGCCAGCAGCTTGACAGTATACGAGCAGTACTTC. Translating it yields CASSLTVYEQYF. Based on the CDR3 plus reference TRBV5-6 and TRBJ2-7, the full variable domain is DAGVTQSPTHLIKTRGQQVTLRCSPKSGHDTVSWYQQALGQGPQFIFQYYEEEERQRGNFPDRFSGHQFPNYSSELNVNALLLGDSALYLCASSLTVYEQYFGPGTRLTVT.

The chain recombines TRBV7-9 with TRBJ2-1; D gene uncertain. Per the germline V gene, CDR1 is SEHNR and CDR2 is FQNEAQ (reference sequence). CDR3 size: 13 residues. V was pared by 0 bases and J by 7 bases, with 7 bases between. Here the CDR3 DNA reads TGTGCCAGCAGCTTAGCTGGCCAAAATGAGCAGTTCTTC. Protein sequence: CASSLAGQNEQFF.

V is TRBV4-2 and J is TRBJ2-1, with 8 nucleotides matching TRBD2. This CDR3 comprises 16 residues. Germline CDR1 LGHNA, CDR2 YNFKEQ. The V and J ends lost 1 base and 1 base, in that order; junction bases with no gene match: 3. In nucleotides, the CDR3 is TGTGCCAGCAGCCAAGTAGCGGGGATATCCTACAATGAGCAGTTCTTC. Translated: CASSQVAGISYNEQFF.

This chain joins TRBV11-3 and TRBJ1-3; D is unclear. V was pared by 4 bases and J by 0 bases, with 10 bases between. This CDR3 comprises 15 residues. The germline V gene encodes CDR1 SGHNT and CDR2 YENEEA. CDR3 coding DNA: TGTGCCAGCAGCTCGCGTGATTCCTCTGGAAACACCATATATTTT. Protein sequence: CASSSRDSSGNTIYF.